The 22 T cell receptor beta chains reported below all come from one sample, sequenced in a study of control samples from healthy donors and cancer patients. Sequenced by immunoSEQ multiplex PCR; TCRdb stores in-frame clones only, minus some. Of more than 95,000 clones detected, 85% to 90% appear once; the ten largest clones hold approximately 1.1%. Sequenced material: PBMCs. Receptors were obtained from a woman between 45 and 60 years old with colorectal cancer.

The chain couples TRBV23-1 to TRBJ2-5; D is undetermined. TRBV23-1 is placed among ORFs of uncertain function. The V and J ends lost 3 bases and 5 bases respectively, with 16 bases between them. This CDR3 region has 15 residues. For the CDR3, the DNA is TGCGCCAGCAGTCACCCCGGGTTTGAGGTCGAGACCCAGTACTTC. This sequence encodes CASSHPGFEVETQYF.

The J gene is TRBJ1-3, the V gene TRBV20-1; unclear D gene. Germline V lookup: CDR1 DFQATT, CDR2 SNEGSKA (reference sequence). The CDR3 contains 11 residues. The V gene lost 7 bases and the J gene lost 3 bases, with 7 bases spanning the gap. CDR3 sequence reads: CSGALGNTIYF. CDR3 sequence (DNA): TGCAGTGGGGCACTTGGAAACACCATATATTTT.

This clone appeared once. The chain recombines TRBV7-2 with TRBJ2-7, with D possibly matching TRBD2 (5 bases). Trimming shortened V by 3 bases and J by 6 bases, and 9 bases separated the two germline ends. This CDR3 has 12 residues. Germline CDR1 is SGHTA and CDR2 is FQGNSA. CDR3 nucleotide sequence: TGTGCCAGCAGCTTTTTGCGGGTCGAGCAGTACTTC. Translated, it gives CASSFLRVEQYF. Full variable domain (outside the CDR3, taken from reference TRBV7-2 and TRBJ2-7): GAGVSQSPSNKVTEKGKDVELRCDPISGHTALYWYRQSLGQGLEFLIYFQGNSAPDKSGLPSDRFSAERTGGSVSTLTIQRTQQEDSAVYLCASSFLRVEQYFGPGTRLTVT.

The chain uses TRBV2 and TRBJ2-1, with 10 bases that match TRBD2. V was pared by 3 bases and J by 6 bases, with 5 bases of the junction left unmatched. This CDR3 has 15 amino acids. Germline V lookup: CDR1 SNHLY, CDR2 FYNNEI. CDR3 nucleotides: TGTGCCAGCAGTGAGCTAGCGGGGGTCCCCAATGAGCAGTTCTTC. Its translation: CASSELAGVPNEQFF.

The chain links TRBV5-6 to TRBJ1-2, with a tentative D call TRBD1 (5 bases). Germline CDR1 and CDR2: SGHDT and YYEEEE. CDR3 length: 15 amino acids. V lost 6 bases and J 2 bases, leaving 17 bases between the germline ends. The CDR3 loop reads CASNLQGVWNYGYTF. CDR3 sequence (DNA): TGTGCCAGCAACCTGCAGGGTGTCTGGAACTATGGCTACACCTTC.

This CDR3 reads CASSSDRASQSPLHF. The CDR3 coding sequence is TGTGCCAGTAGTTCGGACAGGGCTTCACAATCACCCCTCCACTTT. This sequence joins TRBV19 and TRBJ1-6, with 8 bases lining up with TRBD1. CDR3 length: 15 residues. V trimming: 5 bases; J trimming: 10 bases; junction bases outside the gene matches: 10. Looked up from germline, CDR1 is LNHDA and CDR2 is SQIVND (reference sequence).

The chain employs TRBV29-1 and TRBJ2-5; D possibly corresponds to TRBD1 (6 bases). The V end was cut by 5 bases, the J end by 6 bases, with 13 bases between. The CDR3 is made up of 12 amino acids. Germline values: CDR1 SQVTM, CDR2 ANQGSEA. The CDR3 spells CSVHGGIKTQYF. DNA of the CDR3: TGCAGCGTTCATGGGGGCATCAAGACCCAGTACTTC.

The chain couples TRBV28 to TRBJ1-2; TRBD1 might be the D (6 bases). V was pared by 5 bases and J by 4 bases, with 14 bases between. There are 14 residues in the CDR3. The germline gives CDR1 MDHEN, CDR2 SYDVKM. The CDR3 region has the DNA TGTGCCAGCAGTCCTCGGACAGAGTCCTATGGCTACACCTTC. Translation gives CASSPRTESYGYTF.

The genes are TRBV7-6 and TRBJ2-3, with 7 bases identical to TRBD1. CDR1 is SGHVS, CDR2 FNYEAQ, per germline. This CDR3 region has 17 residues. V shed 1 base and J 0 bases; nucleotides not matched to a gene: 7. The CDR3 region has the DNA TGTGCCAGCAGCTTAGTGACCGGGACAGAAAGCACAGATACGCAGTATTTT. This encodes CASSLVTGTESTDTQYF.

The rearrangement uses TRBV19 and TRBJ1-1, with TRBD1 matching over 7 bases. CDR3 length: 12 amino acids. V shed 2 bases, J shed 10 bases, and the junction held 4 bases outside the gene matches. Germline assignment: CDR1 LNHDA and CDR2 SQIVND (reference sequence). This CDR3 is CASSILQGLAFF. CDR3 bases: TGTGCCAGTAGTATACTACAGGGGCTAGCTTTCTTT. The variable domain in full, completed from reference TRBV19 and TRBJ1-1, reads DGGITQSPKYLFRKEGQNVTLSCEQNLNHDAMYWYRQDPGQGLRLIYYSQIVNDFQKGDIAEGYSVSREKKESFPLTVTSAQKNPTAFYLCASSILQGLAFFGQGTRLTVV.

The chain couples TRBV10-1 to TRBJ2-3; D is undetermined. This CDR3 is 12 amino acids long. V shed 3 bases and J shed 6 bases, with 7 bases lying between them. Germline CDR1 reads WNHNN; CDR2 reads SYGVQD (reference sequence). Here the CDR3 DNA reads TGCGCCAGCAGTGATGTCGTGGATACGCAGTATTTT. It yields the protein CASSDVVDTQYF.

There are a few counts of this clone. The V gene is TRBV5-4, the J gene TRBJ1-1; D not certain. The CDR3 is 14 residues long. Trimming shortened V by 1 base and J by 5 bases, and 12 bases separated the two germline ends. In germline, CDR1 is SGHNT, CDR2 YYREEE (reference sequence). Written as DNA, the CDR3 is TGTGCCAGCAGCTTGCTTATTGACGGGACTGAAGCTTTCTTT. Translating it yields CASSLLIDGTEAFF.

CDR3 nucleotides: TGTGCCACTTCGACGGGGGGCCATGGTACCGGGGAGCTGTTTTTT. Translating it yields CATSTGGHGTGELFF. The rearrangement links TRBV6-5 to TRBJ2-2; a possible D gene is TRBD2 (7 bases). This CDR3 has 15 amino acids. The germline V gene has CDR1 MNHEY and CDR2 SVGAGI. The V end was cut by 10 bases, the J end by 5 bases, with 20 bases between.

This sequence joins TRBV2 and TRBJ1-2; D is perhaps TRBD1 (5 bases). Trimming cost V 3 bases and J 0 bases, with 11 bases left between them. Germline values: CDR1 SNHLY, CDR2 FYNNEI. The CDR3 has 15 residues. CDR3 coding DNA: TGTGCCAGCAGTGAGGGGGAGCAGACTAACTATGGCTACACCTTC. Its translation: CASSEGEQTNYGYTF.

This chain uses TRBV28 with TRBJ2-6, with D perhaps matching TRBD1 (6 bases). Germline V gives CDR1 MDHEN, CDR2 SYDVKM. The CDR3 has 19 residues. V was clipped by 0 bases and J by 8 bases, with 23 bases between them. The CDR3 nucleotides read TGTGCCAGCAGTTTATGGGCCAGGGGTCTCCTCTCTGGCTCCAACGTCCTGACTTTC. As protein: CASSLWARGLLSGSNVLTF. The variable domain in full, completed from reference TRBV28 and TRBJ2-6, reads DVKVTQSSRYLVKRTGEKVFLECVQDMDHENMFWYRQDPGLGLRLIYFSYDVKMKEKGDIPEGYSVSREKKERFSLILESASTNQTSMYLCASSLWARGLLSGSNVLTFGAGSRLTVL.

The chain joins TRBV9 to TRBJ1-3; D possibly corresponds to TRBD1 (6 bases). Trimming took 4 bases from V and 1 from J, leaving 30 bases between them. Germline values: CDR1 SGDLS, CDR2 YYNGEE. This CDR3 has 21 amino acids. In DNA form, the CDR3 reads TGTGCCAGCAGCCCTACTAGGTGGGACATCTCCCCTCGGGGATCTGGAAACACCATATATTTT. It codes for CASSPTRWDISPRGSGNTIYF.

Worth noting for this clone: The CDR3 carries no conserved terminal phenylalanine or tryptophan, so it likely arises from a read error. The DNA is omitted, as the CDR3 cannot be located on it reliably, and the CDR3 follows TCRdb's listing. V usage is TRBV3-1 (or the pseudogene TRBV3-2) and J usage is TRBJ1-2; the table's D call of TRBD1 was not tested on the DNA. Ends included, the CDR3 has 16 residues. Germline V lookup: CDR1 LGHDT, CDR2 YNNKEL (reference sequence). The CDR3 region is CASSQEKQHRDPWLHL.

The J gene is TRBJ2-1, the V gene TRBV6-2 or TRBV6-3; the D gene is possibly TRBD1 (5 bases). CDR3 length equals 13 residues. Trimming removed 5 bases at V and 3 bases at J, with 8 bases between. Germline V gene data show CDR1 as MNHEY and CDR2 as SVGEGT. The CDR3 DNA sequence: TGTGCCAGCAGTACCAGGGACTACAATGAGCAGTTCTTC. It codes for CASSTRDYNEQFF.

This chain uses TRBV4-1 with TRBJ2-7; 11 positions match TRBD2. CDR3 length: 14 amino acids. Germline V gives CDR1 MGHRA, CDR2 YSYEKL. Trimming removed 0 bases from V and 11 bases from J; junction bases left unmatched: 6. The CDR3 loop reads CASSQDNLAGGKYF. The CDR3 nucleotides are TGCGCCAGCAGCCAAGATAATCTAGCGGGAGGAAAGTACTTC.

The chain uses TRBV30 and TRBJ1-2, with a weak D call TRBD1 (6 bases). V lost 0 bases and J lost 9, with 17 bases in between. This CDR3 region has 14 residues. Per germline, CDR1 GTSNPN and CDR2 SVGIG (reference sequence). The CDR3 loop is CAWSVRGQGMSYTF. As DNA, the CDR3 is TGTGCCTGGAGTGTACGGGGGCAGGGTATGAGCTACACCTTC.

V is TRBV18 and J is TRBJ2-1, with 7 positions matching TRBD2. This CDR3 is built from 14 residues. Per germline, CDR1 KGHSH and CDR2 LQKENI. V lost 7 bases to trimming and J lost 6 bases; unmatched junction nucleotides: 9. In DNA, the CDR3 is TGTGCCAGCTGCGGGAGCCCCGCGAGCAATGAGCAGTTCTTC. This codes for CASCGSPASNEQFF.

The V and J genes are TRBV19 and TRBJ1-1; D call uncertain. Germline V CDR1 and CDR2: LNHDA, SQIVND (reference sequence). This CDR3 has 14 amino acids. Trimming shortened V by 4 bases and J by 6 bases, and 15 bases separated the two germline ends. CDR3 residues: CASSKSNGGPEAFF. The CDR3 bases are TGTGCCAGTAGTAAATCGAACGGAGGGCCTGAAGCTTTCTTT. Full variable domain (remainder filled in from reference TRBV19 and TRBJ1-1): DGGITQSPKYLFRKEGQNVTLSCEQNLNHDAMYWYRQDPGQGLRLIYYSQIVNDFQKGDIAEGYSVSREKKESFPLTVTSAQKNPTAFYLCASSKSNGGPEAFFGQGTRLTVV.